This T cell receptor beta chain was obtained from a study of T cell clones after liver transplantation. Looking at the study overall: HCV positivity affected three of eight recipients; the rest lacked autoimmune or viral indications.

This CDR3 region has 14 residues. V shed 5 bases and J 5 bases; nucleotides not matched to a gene: 3. Germline CDR1 SGHDT, CDR2 YYEEEE. CD3+CD4+ and CD3+CD8+ cells were FACS-sorted from thawed unstimulated PBMCs. On this clone: Its antigen is not known.

General study results and limits: Donor-reactive sequences fell more than third party-reactive ones, suggesting partial deletion.

The method was immunoSEQ multiplex PCR; TCRdb's version includes in-frame clones alone and lacks a portion of them. Here the sample spans roughly 100,000 clones, 80% to 90% being singletons. The origin of this receptor is a human patient who received a liver transplant. Some of the T cells might come from the graft donor. The rearrangement uses TRBV5-6 and TRBJ2-2, with TRBD1 identical over 10 bases. The material sequenced was CD4+ T cells from blood, taken around 44 months after liver transplant. The CDR3 coding sequence is TGTGCCAGCAGGGGACAGGGGTCAACCGGGGAGCTGTTTTTT. Translated: CASRGQGSTGELFF.